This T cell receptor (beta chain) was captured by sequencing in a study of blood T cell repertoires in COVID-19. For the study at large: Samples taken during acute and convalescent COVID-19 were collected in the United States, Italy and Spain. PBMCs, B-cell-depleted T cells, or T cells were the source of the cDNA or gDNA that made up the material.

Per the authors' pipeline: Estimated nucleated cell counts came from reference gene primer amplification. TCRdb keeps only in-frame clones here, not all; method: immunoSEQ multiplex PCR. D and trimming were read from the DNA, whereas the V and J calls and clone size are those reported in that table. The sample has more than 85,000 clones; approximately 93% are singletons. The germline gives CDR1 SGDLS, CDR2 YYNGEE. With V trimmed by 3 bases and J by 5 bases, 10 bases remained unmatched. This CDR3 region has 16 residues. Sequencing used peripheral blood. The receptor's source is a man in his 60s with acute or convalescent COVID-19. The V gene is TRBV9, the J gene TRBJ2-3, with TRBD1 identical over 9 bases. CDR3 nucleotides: TGTGCCAGCAGCGGTCGACAGGGGGAGTTCGGAGATACGCAGTATTTT. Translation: CASSGRQGEFGDTQYF. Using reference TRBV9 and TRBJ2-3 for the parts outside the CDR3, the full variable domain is DSGVTQTPKHLITATGQRVTLRCSPRSGDLSVYWYQQSLDQGLQFLIQYYNGEERAKGNILERFSAQQFPDLHSELNLSSLELGDSALYFCASSGRQGEFGDTQYFGPGTRLTVL.